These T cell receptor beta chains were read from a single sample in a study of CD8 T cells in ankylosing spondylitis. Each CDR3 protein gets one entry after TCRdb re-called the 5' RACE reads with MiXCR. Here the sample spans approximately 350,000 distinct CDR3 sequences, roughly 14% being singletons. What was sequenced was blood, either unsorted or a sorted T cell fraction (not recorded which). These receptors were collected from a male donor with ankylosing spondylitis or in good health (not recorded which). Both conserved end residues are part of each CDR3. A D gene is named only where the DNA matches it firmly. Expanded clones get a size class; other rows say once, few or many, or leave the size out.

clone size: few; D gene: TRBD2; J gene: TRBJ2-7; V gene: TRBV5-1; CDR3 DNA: TGCGCCAGCGGGACTAGCGGGGGGTACGAGCAGTACTTC; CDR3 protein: CASGTSGGYEQYF
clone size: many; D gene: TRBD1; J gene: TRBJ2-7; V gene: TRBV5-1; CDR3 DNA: TGCGCCAGCAGCTTACAGGGACAGTCCTACGAGCAGTACTTC; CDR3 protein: CASSLQGQSYEQYF
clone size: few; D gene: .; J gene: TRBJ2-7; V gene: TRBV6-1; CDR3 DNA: TGTGCCGGGGGCCGGACTATCGAAGAGCAGTACTTC; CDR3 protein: CAGGRTIEEQYF
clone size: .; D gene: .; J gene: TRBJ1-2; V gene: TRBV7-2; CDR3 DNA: TGTGCCAGCAGCCCGGGGTGGGCGACCTATGGCTACACCTTC; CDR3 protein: CASSPGWATYGYTF
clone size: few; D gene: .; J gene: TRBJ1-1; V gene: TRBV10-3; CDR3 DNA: TGTGCCATCAGTGACTCGGGGAGGAACACTGAAGCTTTCTTT; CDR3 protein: CAISDSGRNTEAFF
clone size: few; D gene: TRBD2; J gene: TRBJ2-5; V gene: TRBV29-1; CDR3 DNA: TGCAGCGTTGAAGATCCTGCGGGGGTTGAGACCCAGTACTTC; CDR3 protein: CSVEDPAGVETQYF
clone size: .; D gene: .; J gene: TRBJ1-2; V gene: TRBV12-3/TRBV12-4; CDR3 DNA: TGTGCCAGCAGTTTTGGAATCGGGGGAACCGGCTACACCTTC; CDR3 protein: CASSFGIGGTGYTF
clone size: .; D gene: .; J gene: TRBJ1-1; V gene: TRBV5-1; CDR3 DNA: TGCGCCAGCAGCTTGGCCTCCGGGACACCAACTGAAGCTTTCTTT; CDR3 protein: CASSLASGTPTEAFF
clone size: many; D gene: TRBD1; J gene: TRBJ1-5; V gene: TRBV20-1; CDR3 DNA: TGCAGCGCCCCGGGACAGGGGAATCAGCCCCAGCATTTT; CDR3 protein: CSAPGQGNQPQHF
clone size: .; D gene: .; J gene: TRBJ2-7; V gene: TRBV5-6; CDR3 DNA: TGTGCCAGCAGCTTGCAAAGCCCAATCTCCTACGAGCAGTACTTC; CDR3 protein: CASSLQSPISYEQYF
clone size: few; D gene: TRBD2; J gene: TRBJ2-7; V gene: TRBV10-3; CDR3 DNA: TGTGCCATCAGTATACGGACTAGGCGGGGGTACGAGCAGTACTTC; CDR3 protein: CAISIRTRRGYEQYF
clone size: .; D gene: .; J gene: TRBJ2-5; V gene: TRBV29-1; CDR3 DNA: TGCAGCGTTGACGGACTACTCCAAGAGACCCAGTACTTC; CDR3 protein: CSVDGLLQETQYF
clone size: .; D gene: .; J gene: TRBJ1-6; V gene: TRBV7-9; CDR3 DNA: TGTGCCAGCAGCTTACATCTGGCTGGGGGCGGTTCACCCCTCCACTTT; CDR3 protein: CASSLHLAGGGSPLHF
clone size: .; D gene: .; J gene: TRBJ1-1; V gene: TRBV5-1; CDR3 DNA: TGCGCCAGCAGCTCCGACAGTTCTGAAGCTTTCTTT; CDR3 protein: CASSSDSSEAFF
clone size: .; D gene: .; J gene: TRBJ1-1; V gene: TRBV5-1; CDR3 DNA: TGCGCCAGCACCCCGGGGGACACTACCTCGAGGACTGAAGCTTTCTTT; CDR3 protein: CASTPGDTTSRTEAFF
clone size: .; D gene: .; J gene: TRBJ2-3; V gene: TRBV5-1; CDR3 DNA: TGCGCCAGCAGCCCCCCGACAGACAGCACAGATACGCAGTATTTT; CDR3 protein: CASSPPTDSTDTQYF
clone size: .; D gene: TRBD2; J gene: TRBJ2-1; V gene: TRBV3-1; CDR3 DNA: TGTGCCTCCTCCAAAGTACGGGGGGCCTACAATGAGCAGTTCTTC; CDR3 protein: CASSKVRGAYNEQFF
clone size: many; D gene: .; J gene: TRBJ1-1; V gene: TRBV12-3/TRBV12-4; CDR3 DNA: TGTGCCAGCAGCCTGTTTGGCGGCAGCACTGAAGCTTTCTTT; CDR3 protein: CASSLFGGSTEAFF
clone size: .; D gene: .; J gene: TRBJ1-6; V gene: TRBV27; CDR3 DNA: TGTGCCAGCAGTGACAGACAAAGAAATTCACCCCTCCACTTT; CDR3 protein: CASSDRQRNSPLHF
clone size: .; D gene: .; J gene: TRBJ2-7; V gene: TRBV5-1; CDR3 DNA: TGCGCCAGCAGCTTGGCCGGGCAGGACTCCTACGAGCAGTACTTC; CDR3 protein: CASSLAGQDSYEQYF
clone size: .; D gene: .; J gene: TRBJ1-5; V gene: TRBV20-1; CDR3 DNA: TGCAGTGCTTTGGGGGGCTCTAATCAGCCCCAGCATTTT; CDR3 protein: CSALGGSNQPQHF
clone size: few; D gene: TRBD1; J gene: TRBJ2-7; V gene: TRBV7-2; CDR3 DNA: TGTGCCAGCAGATGGACAGGGGGTAGCGAATCCTACGAGCAGTACTTC; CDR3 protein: CASRWTGGSESYEQYF
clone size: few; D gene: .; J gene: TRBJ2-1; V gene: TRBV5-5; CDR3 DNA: TGTGCCAGCAGCTTCGGAGCGGACTCCTACAATGAGCAGTTCTTC; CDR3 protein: CASSFGADSYNEQFF
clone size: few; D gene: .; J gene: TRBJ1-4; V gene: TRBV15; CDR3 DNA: TGTGCCACCAGCTTCGGAATTGGGGGAGAAAAACTGTTTTTT; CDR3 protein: CATSFGIGGEKLFF
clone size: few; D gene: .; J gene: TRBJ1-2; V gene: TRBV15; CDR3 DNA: TGTGCCACCAGCAGAGATCAGGAGGGCTATGGCTACACCTTC; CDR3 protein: CATSRDQEGYGYTF
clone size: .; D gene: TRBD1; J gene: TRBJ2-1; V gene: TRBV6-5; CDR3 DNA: TGTGCCAGCGGTTCCCGGGACAGGGAAAGTCAGTGGTCCTACAATGAGCAGTTCTTC; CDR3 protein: CASGSRDRESQWSYNEQFF
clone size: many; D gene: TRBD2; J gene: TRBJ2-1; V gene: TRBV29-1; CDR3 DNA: TGCAGCGTTGTCGCGGCTAGCGGGAGGGGATACAATGAGCAGTTCTTC; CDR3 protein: CSVVAASGRGYNEQFF
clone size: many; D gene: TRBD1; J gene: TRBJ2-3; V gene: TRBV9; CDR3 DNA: TGTGCCAGCAGCGTCCGCACAGGGGGAGAATCCACAGATACGCAGTATTTT; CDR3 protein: CASSVRTGGESTDTQYF
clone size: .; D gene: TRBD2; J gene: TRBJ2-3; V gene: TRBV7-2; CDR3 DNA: TGTGCCAGCAGCTCCCGGACTAGCTACTCTGGAGATACGCAGTATTTT; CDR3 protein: CASSSRTSYSGDTQYF
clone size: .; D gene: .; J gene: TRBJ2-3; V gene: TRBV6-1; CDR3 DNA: TGTGCCAGCACCCGAGGGGCGCGGGAAAGAGATACGCAGTATTTT; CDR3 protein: CASTRGARERDTQYF
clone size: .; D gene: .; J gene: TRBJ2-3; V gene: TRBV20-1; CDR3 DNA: TGCAGTGCTAGCTCGGCGGCTTCTAGCACAGATACGCAGTATTTT; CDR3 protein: CSASSAASSTDTQYF
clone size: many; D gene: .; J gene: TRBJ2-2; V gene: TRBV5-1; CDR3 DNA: TGCGCCAGCAGCTTGTCCCAGTCGCACACCGGGGAGCTGTTTTTT; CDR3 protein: CASSLSQSHTGELFF
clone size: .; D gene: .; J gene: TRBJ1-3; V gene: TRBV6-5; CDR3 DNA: TGTGCCAGCAGTGCACCTGGAAACACCATATATTTT; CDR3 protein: CASSAPGNTIYF
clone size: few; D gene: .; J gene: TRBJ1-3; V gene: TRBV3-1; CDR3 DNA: TGTGCCAGCAGCCAAGTATCAGTCGGAAACACCATATATTTT; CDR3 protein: CASSQVSVGNTIYF
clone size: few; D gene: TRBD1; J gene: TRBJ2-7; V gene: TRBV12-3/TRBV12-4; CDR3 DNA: TGTGCCAGCAGTTCCCGGGACAGTGGCCCCTACGAGCAGTACTTC; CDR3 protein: CASSSRDSGPYEQYF
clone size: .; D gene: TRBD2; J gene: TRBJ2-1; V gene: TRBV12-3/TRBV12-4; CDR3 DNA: TGTGCCAGCAGCCCCGCGATAGCGGGAGGGTACAATGGGCAGTTCTTC; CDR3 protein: CASSPAIAGGYNGQFF